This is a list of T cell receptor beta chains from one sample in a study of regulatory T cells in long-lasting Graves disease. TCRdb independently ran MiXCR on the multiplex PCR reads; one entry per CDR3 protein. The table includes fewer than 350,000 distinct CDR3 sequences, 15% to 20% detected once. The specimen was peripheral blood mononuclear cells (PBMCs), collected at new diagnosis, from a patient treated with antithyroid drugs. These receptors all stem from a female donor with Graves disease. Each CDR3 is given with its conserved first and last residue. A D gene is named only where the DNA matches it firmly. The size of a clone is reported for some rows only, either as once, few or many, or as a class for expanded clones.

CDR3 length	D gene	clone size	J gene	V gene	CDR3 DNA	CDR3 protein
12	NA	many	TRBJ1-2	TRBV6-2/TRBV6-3	TGTGCCAGCAGCGAAGGGGGCTATGGCTACACCTTC	CASSEGGYGYTF
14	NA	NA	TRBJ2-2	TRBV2	TGTGCCAGCAGTGCAAAGGGCCAAGACGGGGAGCTGTTTTTT	CASSAKGQDGELFF
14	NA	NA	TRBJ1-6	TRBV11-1	TGTGCCAGCACCCCCTTGGGTTTCAATTCACCCCTCCACTTT	CASTPLGFNSPLHF
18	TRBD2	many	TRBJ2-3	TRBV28	TGTGCCAGCAGTTTGGCCTTCGAAGGTAGCGGGGGCTCGGATACGCAGTATTTT	CASSLAFEGSGGSDTQYF
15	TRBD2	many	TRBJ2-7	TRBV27	TGTGCCAGCAGTGTACTAGCGGGAGTCTTCCTCGAGCAGTACTTC	CASSVLAGVFLEQYF
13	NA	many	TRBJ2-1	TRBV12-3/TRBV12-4	TGTGCCAGCAGCCTGGCCTCTCCCCGTGAGCAGTTCTTC	CASSLASPREQFF
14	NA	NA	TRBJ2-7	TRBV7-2	TGTGCCAGCGGCCCCGGAGACCCTCCATACGAGCAGTACTTC	CASGPGDPPYEQYF
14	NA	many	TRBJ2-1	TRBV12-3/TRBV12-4	TGTGCCAGCACTTTGGCTGGCGGGGTAGAAGAGCAGTTCTTC	CASTLAGGVEEQFF
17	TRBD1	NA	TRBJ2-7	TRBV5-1	TGCGCCAGCAGCCCCAACATCCGACAGGGAGTCTCCTACGAGCAGTACTTC	CASSPNIRQGVSYEQYF
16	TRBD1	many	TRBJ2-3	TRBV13	TGTGCCAGCAGCTCCACCGGGACAGGGGATAGGAATACGCAGTATTTT	CASSSTGTGDRNTQYF
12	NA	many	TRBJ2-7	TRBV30	TGTGCCTGGACGCGGGGGCCTTTCGAGCAGTACTTC	CAWTRGPFEQYF
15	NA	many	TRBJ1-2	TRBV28	TGTGCCAGCAGTTTAGTGGGGGAGATCAACTATGGCTACACCTTC	CASSLVGEINYGYTF
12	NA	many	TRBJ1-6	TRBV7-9	TGTGCCAGCGGGGGAGGGGAATCACCCCTCCACTTT	CASGGGESPLHF
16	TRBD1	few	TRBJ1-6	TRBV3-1	TGTGCCAGCAGCCCACGGACAGGTCCACCGAATTCACCCCTCCACTTT	CASSPRTGPPNSPLHF
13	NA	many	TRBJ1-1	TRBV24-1	TGTGCCACCTGTGCCAGGGGAGGCACTGAAGCTTTCTTT	CATCARGGTEAFF
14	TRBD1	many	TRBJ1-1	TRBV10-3	TGTGCCATCAGCTCGGACAGGGGTGACACTGAAGCTTTCTTT	CAISSDRGDTEAFF
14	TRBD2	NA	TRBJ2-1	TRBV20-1	TGCAGTGCTGGTAGCGGGAGTAGGTACAATGAGCAGTTCTTC	CSAGSGSRYNEQFF
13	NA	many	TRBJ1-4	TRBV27	TGTGCCAGCAGTTTGGGTCTCAATGAAAAACTGTTTTTT	CASSLGLNEKLFF
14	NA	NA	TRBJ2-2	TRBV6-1	TGTGCCAGCAGTGGGGTATCGAACACCGGGGAGCTGTTTTTT	CASSGVSNTGELFF
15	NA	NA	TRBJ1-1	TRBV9	TGTGCCAGCAGCCAGAATTGGGTGATGAACACTGAAGCTTTCTTT	CASSQNWVMNTEAFF
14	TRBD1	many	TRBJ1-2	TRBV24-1	TGTGCCACCAGTGACCAGGACAGGGGCTATGGCTACACCTTC	CATSDQDRGYGYTF
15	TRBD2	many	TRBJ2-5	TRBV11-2	TGTGCCAGCGGGACTAGCGGCCCGGGAGAAGAGACCCAGTACTTC	CASGTSGPGEETQYF
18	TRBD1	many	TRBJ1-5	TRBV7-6	TGTGCCAGCAGCCTATTCCCCGGGACAGCAGATAGCAATCAGCCCCAGCATTTT	CASSLFPGTADSNQPQHF
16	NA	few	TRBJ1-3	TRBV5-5	TGTGCCAGCAGCTTGGGGGGGTCGTTAGCTGGAAACACCATATATTTT	CASSLGGSLAGNTIYF
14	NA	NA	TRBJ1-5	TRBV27	TGTGCCGGCAGTGCAGATTATAGCAATCAGCCCCAGCATTTT	CAGSADYSNQPQHF
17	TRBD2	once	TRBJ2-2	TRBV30	TGTGCCTGGAGTCCAAGAAGGACTAGCGGGCTCACCGGGGAGCTGTTTTTT	CAWSPRRTSGLTGELFF
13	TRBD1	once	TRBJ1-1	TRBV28	TGTGCCAGCAGTTTGTCAGGGGGCGATGAAGCTTTCTTT	CASSLSGGDEAFF
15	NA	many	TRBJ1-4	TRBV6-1	TGTGCCAGCAGTGAATCTACGGCGGCAGATGAAAAACTGTTTTTT	CASSESTAADEKLFF
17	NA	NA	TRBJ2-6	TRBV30	TGTGCCTGGAGTGTCTATGGGAGCCCGTCTGGGGCCAACGTCCTGACTTTC	CAWSVYGSPSGANVLTF
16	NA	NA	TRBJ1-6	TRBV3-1	TGTGCCAGCAGCCCCCGGACGGAGGGGTATGGTTCACCCCTCCACTTT	CASSPRTEGYGSPLHF
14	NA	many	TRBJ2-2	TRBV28	TGTGCCTCCGGGGGGCTGCCCAACACCGGGGAGCTGTTTTTT	CASGGLPNTGELFF
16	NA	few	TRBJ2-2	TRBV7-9	TGTGCCACCACCAAAACCGGGACATCGAACACCGGGGAGCTGTTTTTT	CATTKTGTSNTGELFF
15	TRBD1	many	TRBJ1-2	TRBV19	TGTGCCAGTAAGCGAGGGGACAGGGGGATTGCTGGCTACACCTTC	CASKRGDRGIAGYTF
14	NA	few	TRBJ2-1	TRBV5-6	TGTGCCAGCAGCTTTTATGGGTTTATCAATGAGCAGTTCTTC	CASSFYGFINEQFF
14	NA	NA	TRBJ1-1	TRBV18	TGTGCCAGCTCACCAGGCTTTACGGGGGCGGAGGCTTTCTTT	CASSPGFTGAEAFF
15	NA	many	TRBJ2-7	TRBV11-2	TGTGCCAGCAGCCCGCCTTGGAGGGGCTCCTACGAGCAGTACTTC	CASSPPWRGSYEQYF
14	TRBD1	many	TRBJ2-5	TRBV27	TGTGCCAGCAGTTTAAACAGGGGTGGGGGGACCCAGTACTTC	CASSLNRGGGTQYF
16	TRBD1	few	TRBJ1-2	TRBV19	TGTGCCAGTAGTATGGGCAGGGGGCTAAGGAGGGATGGCTACACCTTC	CASSMGRGLRRDGYTF
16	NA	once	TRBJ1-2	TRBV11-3	TGTGCCAGCAGTCGTGGGACCGATTTTTTCTTGAAGGGCTACACCTTC	CASSRGTDFFLKGYTF
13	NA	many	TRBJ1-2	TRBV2	TGTGCCAGCAGTGAACGCACAGGCTTCGGCTACACCTTC	CASSERTGFGYTF
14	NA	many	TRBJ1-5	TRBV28	TGTGCCAGCAGTTTATCAGGGTCCCATCAGCCCCAGCATTTT	CASSLSGSHQPQHF
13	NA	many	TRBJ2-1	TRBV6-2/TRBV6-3	TGTGCCAGCAGTTACTCGTGGGGTGATGAGCAGTTCTTC	CASSYSWGDEQFF
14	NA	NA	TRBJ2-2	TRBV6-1	TGTGCCAGCTTTGGACCCATTTGGGCCGGGGAGCTGTTTTTT	CASFGPIWAGELFF
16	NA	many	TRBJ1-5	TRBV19	TGTGCCAGTAGCCACCAAATTGTCTATAGCAATCAGCCCCAGCATTTT	CASSHQIVYSNQPQHF
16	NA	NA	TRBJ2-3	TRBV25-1	TGTGCCAGCAGTGAACGGAGAGGGGATGGGACAGATACGCAGTATTTT	CASSERRGDGTDTQYF
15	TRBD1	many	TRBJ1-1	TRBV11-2	TGTACCAGCAGCTTAGGGGACAGGGGGCGGACTGAAGCTTTCTTT	CTSSLGDRGRTEAFF
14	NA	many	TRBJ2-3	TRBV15	TGTGCCACCAGCAGAGATCTGGGGGAGGATACGCAGTATTTT	CATSRDLGEDTQYF
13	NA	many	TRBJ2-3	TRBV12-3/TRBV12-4	TGTGCCAGCAGTTTAGAGATGACAGATACGCAGTATTTT	CASSLEMTDTQYF
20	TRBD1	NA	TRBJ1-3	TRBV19	TGTGCCAGTAGTCCCAGGACAGGGTGGGATAGGGCCTCCTCTGGAAACACCATATATTTT	CASSPRTGWDRASSGNTIYF
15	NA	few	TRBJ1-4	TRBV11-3	TGTGCCAGCAGCCATCGTGGTCGGGACTCCGAAAAACTGTTTTTT	CASSHRGRDSEKLFF
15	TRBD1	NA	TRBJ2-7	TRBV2	TGTGCCAGCAGCGACAGGGAGCGAGGTTTTGGGGAGCAGTACTTC	CASSDRERGFGEQYF
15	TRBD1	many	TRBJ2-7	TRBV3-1	TGTGCCAGCAGCCAAGGAAACAGGGGCAGGGAGGAGCAGTACTTC	CASSQGNRGREEQYF
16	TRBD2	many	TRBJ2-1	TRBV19	TGTGCCAGTAGTATGCGTAGCGGGAGGACCTACAATGAGCAGTTCTTC	CASSMRSGRTYNEQFF
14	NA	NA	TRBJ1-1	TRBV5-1	TGCGCCAGCAGAAGGGGAGGGACGAACACTGAAGCTTTCTTT	CASRRGGTNTEAFF